What follows describes a single T cell receptor beta chain. Antigen: not known. Repertoires were generated with immunoSEQ multiplex PCR, while TCRdb's copy carries only in-frame clones and drops some. The sample lists more than 250,000 clones, 75% to 90% occurring once. This specimen belongs to a study of cytomegalovirus exposure and HLA in healthy donors. Study summary: A subsequent analysis stated that the approximately 110 validation repertoires were run on the same platform as the roughly 670 first-cohort repertoires.

This CDR3 is built from 14 residues. V dropped 2 bases and J dropped 3; count of bases not matched to a gene: 4. Per the germline V gene, CDR1 is SGDLS and CDR2 is YYNGEE. Findings of the study overall: There were under 200 TCR beta chains listed as cytomegalovirus-associated. Many donors shared some public TCRs, even though most TCR sequences were rare.

This TCR derives from a woman between 25 and 40 years old in good health and CMV-seropositive. The rearrangement links TRBV9 to TRBJ1-1; TRBD1 agrees at 7 bases. Sample: PBMCs. The CDR3 spells CASSVWQGDTEAFF. The DNA for the CDR3 is TGTGCCAGCAGCGTGTGGCAGGGGGACACTGAAGCTTTCTTT. Full variable domain (remainder filled in from reference TRBV9 and TRBJ1-1): DSGVTQTPKHLITATGQRVTLRCSPRSGDLSVYWYQQSLDQGLQFLIQYYNGEERAKGNILERFSAQQFPDLHSELNLSSLELGDSALYFCASSVWQGDTEAFFGQGTRLTVV.